This TCR beta chain was identified during a study of beta chain features in type 1 diabetes. Points from the study as a whole: Comparison showed that naive, central memory and Treg TCRB repertoires appeared more similar among patients than among healthy donors. In these data, an HLA type influence on TCRB rearrangement remained unresolved.

A remark on this clone: Its specificity is unknown.

Using CD45RO/CCR7/CD25/CD127/CD95/CD27, CD4+ naive, central memory, regulatory and stem cell-like memory cells were sorted. Isolated RNA was reverse transcribed in full, so expressed TCRB transcripts were sequenced. Sequenced naive, central memory and regulatory T cell samples produced an average of roughly 3.5 million reads. TCRdb's table, derived via immunoSEQ multiplex PCR, lists solely in-frame clones and lacks some. Seen here are hundreds of thousands of clones, roughly 31% observed once, and the top ten hold 0.06% to 0.07%. The V gene lost 4 bases and the J gene lost 7 bases, with 10 bases spanning the gap. Germline V CDR1 and CDR2: SQVTM, ANQGSEA. This CDR3 region has 12 residues.

This TCR was sampled from a young man in good health. V usage is TRBV29-1 and J usage is TRBJ1-4; the D is unclear. The source material was naive CD4+ T cells from blood. CDR3 amino acids: CSVASQSEKLFF. The DNA of the CDR3 is TGCAGCGTTGCCAGCCAGAGTGAAAAACTGTTTTTT.